The clone carrying this T cell receptor beta chain has only a few counts. The antigen remains undetermined. The data belong to a study of early T cells in non-severe SARS-CoV-2 infection. About the research overall: Sequencing used unsorted whole-blood bulk RNA, so chains lack pairing.

The CDR3 spans 18 residues. Germline V lookup: CDR1 SNHLY, CDR2 FYNNEI. After removal of 5 bases from V and 2 bases from J, the junction contained 18 bases not matched to a gene. Individual cDNA molecules received unique molecular identifiers. Each CDR3 protein is one row after TCRdb ran MiXCR on the 5' RACE reads. This table has 95,000 to 100,000 distinct CDR3 sequences, less than 15% appearing once. Overall study findings and caveats: Matching against VDJdb likely underestimated virus-specific expansions, favoring anti-spike CD8.

Sequencing was carried out using whole blood. The origin of this receptor is an adult who was a healthcare worker with PCR-confirmed SARS-CoV-2 infection or an uninfected control (not recorded which). The chain carries TRBV2 and TRBJ2-7; TRBD1 matches at 7 bases. The CDR3 coding sequence is TGTGCCAGCAGTCGTGATGTAGGATTCCGGGACAGAACCTACGAGCAGTACTTC. This translates into CASSRDVGFRDRTYEQYF.